Presented here are 17 T cell receptor beta chains from one specimen sequenced in a study of PD-1 blockade in classical Hodgkin lymphoma. All patients relapsed after autologous stem cell transplantation, and brentuximab vedotin exposure varied. Profiled with immunoSEQ multiplex PCR; TCRdb holds only in-frame clones, not every one. The table lists fewer than 20,000 clones, 80% to 85% of them singletons. Sample: peripheral blood mononuclear cells (PBMCs), taken before the second cycle of nivolumab. All receptors come from a human donor with classical Hodgkin lymphoma.

The chain links TRBV29-1 to TRBJ2-1; perhaps TRBD1 as D (6 bases). Germline CDR1 SQVTM, CDR2 ANQGSEA. The CDR3 is 13 amino acids. Trimming removed 6 bases at V and 4 bases at J, with 13 bases between. The chain's CDR3 is CSVQGWDYNEQFF. In nucleotides, the CDR3 is TGCAGCGTCCAGGGGTGGGATTACAATGAGCAGTTCTTC.

The chain links TRBV30 to TRBJ1-4; 7 bases fit TRBD1. The CDR3 has 13 amino acids. Germline CDR1 GTSNPN, CDR2 SVGIG (reference sequence). V was clipped by 6 bases and J by 7 bases; unmatched bases: 8. This chain's CDR3 is CACQGVRGEKLFF. The DNA of the CDR3 is TGTGCCTGTCAGGGGGTACGGGGTGAAAAACTGTTTTTT.

The gene calls are TRBV14 and TRBJ1-1; TRBD1 matches at 11 bases. Per the germline V gene, CDR1 is SGHDN and CDR2 is FVKESK. The V and J ends lost 3 bases and 5 bases, in that order; junction bases with no gene match: 5. This CDR3 has 15 amino acids. In DNA, the CDR3 is TGTGCCAGCAGCCACAGGGGACAGGGGGTAACTGAAGCTTTCTTT. Its translation: CASSHRGQGVTEAFF.

This chain joins TRBV19 and TRBJ1-1; the D is unclear. CDR1 and CDR2 (germline): LNHDA, SQIVND (reference sequence). Trimming removed 0 bases from V and 4 bases from J, with 12 bases in between. This CDR3 region has 15 residues. This CDR3 reads CASSIDRVRGTEAFF. The CDR3 DNA reads as TGTGCCAGTAGTATAGATAGGGTACGCGGCACTGAAGCTTTCTTT.

V and J are TRBV29-1 and TRBJ1-4, with 7 bases that match TRBD1. The CDR3 runs 13 residues. Unmatched junction bases numbered 7, after V lost 6 bases and J lost 6 bases. CDR1 is SQVTM and CDR2 is ANQGSEA in the germline V gene. The DNA of the CDR3 is TGCAGCGTCCAGGACAGGCGGGATGAAAAACTGTTTTTT. It is translated as CSVQDRRDEKLFF.

This clone was observed a handful of times. The chain is built from TRBV9 and TRBJ1-1, with D possibly TRBD1 on 6 matching bases. Trimming pared 0 bases from V and 5 bases from J, leaving 14 bases between. Looked up from germline, CDR1 is SGDLS and CDR2 is YYNGEE. The CDR3 has 15 residues. CDR3 DNA: TGTGCCAGCAGCGTAGAAGTAACAGGGAGGACTGAAGCTTTCTTT. As protein: CASSVEVTGRTEAFF.

This clone occurred once. The chain joins TRBV7-6 to TRBJ1-5; 9 bases map to TRBD1. Trimming took 5 bases from V and 2 from J; bases not matched to a gene: 4. This CDR3 has 15 amino acids. Germline V gene sequence: CDR1 SGHVS, CDR2 FNYEAQ. CDR3 sequence: CASSTGQGGNQPQHF. For the CDR3, the DNA is TGTGCCAGCAGCACGGGACAGGGAGGCAATCAGCCCCAGCATTTT.

The rearrangement uses TRBV7-2 and TRBJ2-7, with 8 bases that match TRBD1. The J segment lost 2 bases and the V segment lost 4 bases, leaving 4 bases of the junction unmatched. From germline, CDR1 is SGHTA and CDR2 FQGNSA. This CDR3 contains 14 residues. The DNA for the CDR3 is TGTGCCAGCAGCTATTGGACAGGGACCTACGAGCAGTACTTC. Its translation is CASSYWTGTYEQYF.

The chain uses TRBV4-2 and TRBJ1-2, with D unclear. The CDR3 totals 16 residues. Trimming stripped 0 bases from V and 7 bases from J, with 18 bases between. Germline V gene data show CDR1 as LGHNA and CDR2 as YNFKEQ. CDR3 in amino acids: CASSQEYKGPIAGYTF. The CDR3 DNA follows: TGTGCCAGCAGCCAAGAATATAAAGGCCCGATTGCTGGCTACACCTTC.

This chain links TRBV14 with TRBJ1-1, with D possibly TRBD1 on 5 matching bases. The CDR3 is made up of 16 amino acids. Germline CDR1 reads SGHDN; CDR2 reads FVKESK. V lost 2 bases and J lost 0, with 13 bases in between. In DNA form, the CDR3 reads TGTGCCAGCAGCCAATGGAGTGGGGGGTTGAACACTGAAGCTTTCTTT. It yields the protein CASSQWSGGLNTEAFF.

The V gene is TRBV2, the J gene TRBJ1-1, with a tentative D call TRBD1 (5 bases). V was clipped by 4 bases and J by 4 bases, with 13 bases between them. The CDR3 has 14 amino acids. Germline V gene lookup returns CDR1 SNHLY and CDR2 FYNNEI. The CDR3 DNA reads as TGTGCCAGCAGTGTTAGCGCAGGGCCCACTGAAGCTTTCTTT. It encodes CASSVSAGPTEAFF.

This clone was picked up a small number of times. V gene TRBV25-1 combines with J gene TRBJ2-1; 10 bases are shared with TRBD2. Germline V lookup: CDR1 MGHDK, CDR2 SYGVNS. CDR3 size: 18 residues. Unmatched junction bases numbered 14, after V lost 1 base and J lost 8 bases. In DNA form, the CDR3 reads TGTGCCAGCAGTGAATCCCGGACTAGCGGTCAAGACGTCGATGAGCAGTTCTTC. Translated: CASSESRTSGQDVDEQFF.

V gene TRBV5-4 combines with J gene TRBJ2-3; 14 positions agree with TRBD2. This CDR3 comprises 20 residues. Germline V gene lookup returns CDR1 SGHNT and CDR2 YYREEE (reference sequence). V lost 3 bases, J lost 0 bases, and 12 bases stayed unmatched. CDR3 coding DNA: TGTGCCAGCAGCTCCTCCAGGACTAGCGGGGGGCGTACTAGCACAGATACGCAGTATTTT. It specifies CASSSSRTSGGRTSTDTQYF.

The chain combines TRBV19 with TRBJ1-5; possibly TRBD1 for D (6 bases). This CDR3 region has 16 residues. CDR1 and CDR2 from the germline V gene are LNHDA and SQIVND (reference sequence). Deletions cut 4 bases from V and 5 bases from J, with 18 bases between. The CDR3 region is CASSKLWTKGDQPQHF. The CDR3 nucleotides read TGTGCCAGTAGTAAGTTGTGGACGAAGGGGGATCAGCCCCAGCATTTT.

This chain connects TRBV6-1 to TRBJ2-2, with 9 bases lining up with TRBD1. Per germline, CDR1 MNHNS and CDR2 SASEGT. Unmatched junction bases numbered 7, after V lost 7 bases and J lost 7 bases. This CDR3 is built from 14 residues. The CDR3 DNA reads as TGTGCCAGCATGTGGGACAGGGCTGTCGGGGAGCTGTTTTTT. Its translation is CASMWDRAVGELFF.

The rearrangement links TRBV5-1 to TRBJ2-1; TRBD2 is a possible D gene (6 bases). Germline values: CDR1 SGHRS, CDR2 YFSETQ. The V and J ends lost 5 bases and 2 bases respectively, with 17 bases between them. This CDR3 contains 16 residues. The CDR3 region is CASRTDYILTYNEQFF. The CDR3 DNA reads TGCGCCAGCAGGACGGACTATATTTTAACCTACAATGAGCAGTTCTTC.

This clone was counted a few times. This chain links TRBV6-1 with TRBJ2-5; 12 bases line up with TRBD2. The CDR3 runs 17 residues. V was clipped by 3 bases and J by 5 bases; unmatched bases: 10. Germline-derived CDR1 and CDR2 are MNHNS and SASEGT. The CDR3 DNA follows: TGTGCCAGCAGTGAGAGGCTGACTAGCGGGGGTACGGAGACCCAGTACTTC. Translating gives CASSERLTSGGTETQYF.